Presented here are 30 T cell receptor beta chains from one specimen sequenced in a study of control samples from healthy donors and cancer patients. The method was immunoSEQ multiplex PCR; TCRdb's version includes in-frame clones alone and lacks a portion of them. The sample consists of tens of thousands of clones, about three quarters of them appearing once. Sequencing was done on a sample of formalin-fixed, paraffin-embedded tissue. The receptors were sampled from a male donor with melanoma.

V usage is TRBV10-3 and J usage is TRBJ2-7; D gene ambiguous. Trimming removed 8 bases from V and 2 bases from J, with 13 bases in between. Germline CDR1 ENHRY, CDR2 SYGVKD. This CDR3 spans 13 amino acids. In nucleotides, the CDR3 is TGTGCCATCCAGCCCTGGGCCGCCTACGAGCAGTACTTC. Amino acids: CAIQPWAAYEQYF.

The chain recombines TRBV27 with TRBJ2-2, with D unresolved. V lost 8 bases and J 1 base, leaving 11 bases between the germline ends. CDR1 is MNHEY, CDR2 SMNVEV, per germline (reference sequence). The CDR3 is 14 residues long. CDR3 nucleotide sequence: TGTGCCAGCCAGCCCAAGAGGAACACCGGGGAGCTGTTTTTT. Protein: CASQPKRNTGELFF.

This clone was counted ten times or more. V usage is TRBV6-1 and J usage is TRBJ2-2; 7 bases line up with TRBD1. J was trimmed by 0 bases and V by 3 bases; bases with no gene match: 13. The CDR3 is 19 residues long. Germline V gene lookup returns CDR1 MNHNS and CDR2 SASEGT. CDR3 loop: CASSERGTARRTNTGELFF. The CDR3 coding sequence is TGTGCCAGCAGTGAGAGGGGGACAGCCAGACGCACGAACACCGGGGAGCTGTTTTTT.

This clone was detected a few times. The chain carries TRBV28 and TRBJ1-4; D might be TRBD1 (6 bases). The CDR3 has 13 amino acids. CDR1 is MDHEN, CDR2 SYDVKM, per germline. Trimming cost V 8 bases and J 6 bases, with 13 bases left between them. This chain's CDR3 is CASLTGRDEKLFF. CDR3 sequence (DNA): TGTGCCAGCCTCACAGGGCGGGATGAAAAACTGTTTTTT.

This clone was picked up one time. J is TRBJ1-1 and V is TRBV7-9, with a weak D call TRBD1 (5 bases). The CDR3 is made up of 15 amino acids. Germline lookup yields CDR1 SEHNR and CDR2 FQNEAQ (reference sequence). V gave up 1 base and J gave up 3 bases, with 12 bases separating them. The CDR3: CASSLVEAGYTEAFF. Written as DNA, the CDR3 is TGTGCCAGCAGCTTAGTGGAGGCAGGGTACACTGAAGCTTTCTTT.

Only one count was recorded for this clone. The CDR3 DNA is TGTGCCAGCAGTTTTAGCCCCTCCTACGAGCAGTACTTC. It codes for CASSFSPSYEQYF. This rearrangement joins TRBV12-3 or TRBV12-4 to TRBJ2-7; D is unresolved. V was shortened by 3 bases and J by 0 bases, with 6 bases between the two germline ends. CDR3 size: 13 residues.

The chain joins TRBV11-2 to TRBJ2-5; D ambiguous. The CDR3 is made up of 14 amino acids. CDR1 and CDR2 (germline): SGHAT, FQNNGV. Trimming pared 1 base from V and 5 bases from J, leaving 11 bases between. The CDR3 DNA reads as TGTGCCAGCAGCTTAGTTACCCGAGAGGAGACCCAGTACTTC. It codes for CASSLVTREETQYF.

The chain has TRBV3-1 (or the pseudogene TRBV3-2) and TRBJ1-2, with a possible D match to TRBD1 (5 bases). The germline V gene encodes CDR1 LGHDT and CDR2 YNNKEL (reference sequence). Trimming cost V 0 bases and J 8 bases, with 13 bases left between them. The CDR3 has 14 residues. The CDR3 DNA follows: TGTGCCAGCAGCCAAGATGGAGGGGAGAGCGGCTACACCTTC. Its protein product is CASSQDGGESGYTF.

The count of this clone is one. This chain's CDR3 is CASSQSRGGGSRYEQYF. The DNA for the CDR3 is TGTGCCAGCAGCCAATCCCGGGGGGGTGGCAGCCGCTACGAGCAGTACTTC. This chain links TRBV5-5 with TRBJ2-7; 8 positions agree with TRBD2. The CDR3 loop spans 17 amino acids. Trimming cost V 4 bases and J 3 bases; bases outside gene matches: 15. Germline lookup yields CDR1 SGHKS and CDR2 YYEKEE (reference sequence).

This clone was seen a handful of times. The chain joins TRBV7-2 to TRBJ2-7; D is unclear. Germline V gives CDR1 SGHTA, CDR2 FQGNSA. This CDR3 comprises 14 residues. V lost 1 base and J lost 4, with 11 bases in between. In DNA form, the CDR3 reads TGTGCCAGCAGCTTAGTGTCTAGAACGTACGAGCAGTACTTC. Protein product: CASSLVSRTYEQYF. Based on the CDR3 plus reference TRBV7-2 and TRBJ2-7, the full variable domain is GAGVSQSPSNKVTEKGKDVELRCDPISGHTALYWYRQSLGQGLEFLIYFQGNSAPDKSGLPSDRFSAERTGGSVSTLTIQRTQQEDSAVYLCASSLVSRTYEQYFGPGTRLTVT.

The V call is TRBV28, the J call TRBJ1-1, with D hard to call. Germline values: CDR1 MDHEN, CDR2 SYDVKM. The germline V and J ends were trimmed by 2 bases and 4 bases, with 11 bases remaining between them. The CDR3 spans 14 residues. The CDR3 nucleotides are TGTGCCAGCAGTTTAGTACGGCTGGGCACTGAAGCTTTCTTT. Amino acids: CASSLVRLGTEAFF.

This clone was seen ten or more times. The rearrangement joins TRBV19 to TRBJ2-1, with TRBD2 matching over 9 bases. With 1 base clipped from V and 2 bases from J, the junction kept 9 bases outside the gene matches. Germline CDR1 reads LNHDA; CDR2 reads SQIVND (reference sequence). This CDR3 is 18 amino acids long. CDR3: CASSIGGSAGGPYNEQFF. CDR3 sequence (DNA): TGTGCCAGTAGTATAGGGGGATCAGCGGGAGGTCCCTACAATGAGCAGTTCTTC.

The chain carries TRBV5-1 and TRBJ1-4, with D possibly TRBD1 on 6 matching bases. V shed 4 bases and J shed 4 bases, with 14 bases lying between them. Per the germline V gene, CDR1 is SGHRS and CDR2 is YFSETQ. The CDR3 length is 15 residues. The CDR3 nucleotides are TGCGCCAGCAGCGGAACAGGGCGGGATAATGAAAAACTGTTTTTT. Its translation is CASSGTGRDNEKLFF.

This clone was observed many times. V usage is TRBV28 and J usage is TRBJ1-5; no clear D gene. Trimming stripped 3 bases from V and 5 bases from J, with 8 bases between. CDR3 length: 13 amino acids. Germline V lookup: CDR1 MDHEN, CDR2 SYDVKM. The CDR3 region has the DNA TGTGCCAGCAGTTTTTGGGGTGATCAGCCCCAGCATTTT. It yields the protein CASSFWGDQPQHF.

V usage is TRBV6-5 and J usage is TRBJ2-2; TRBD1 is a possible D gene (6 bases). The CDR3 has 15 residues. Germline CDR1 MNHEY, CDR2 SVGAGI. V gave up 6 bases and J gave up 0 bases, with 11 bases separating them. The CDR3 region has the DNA TGTGCCAGCAGAATCGACAGGTCGAACACCGGGGAGCTGTTTTTT. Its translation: CASRIDRSNTGELFF.

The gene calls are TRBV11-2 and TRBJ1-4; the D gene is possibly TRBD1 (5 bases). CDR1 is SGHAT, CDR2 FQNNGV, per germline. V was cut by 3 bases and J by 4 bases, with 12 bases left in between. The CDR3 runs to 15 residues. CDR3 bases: TGTGCCAGCAGCTTTGGGCCAGGGCATAATGAAAAACTGTTTTTT. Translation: CASSFGPGHNEKLFF. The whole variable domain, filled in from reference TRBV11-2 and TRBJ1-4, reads EAGVAQSPRYKIIEKRQSVAFWCNPISGHATLYWYQQILGQGPKLLIQFQNNGVVDDSQLPKDRFSAERLKGVDSTLKIQPAKLEDSAVYLCASSFGPGHNEKLFFGSGTQLSVL.

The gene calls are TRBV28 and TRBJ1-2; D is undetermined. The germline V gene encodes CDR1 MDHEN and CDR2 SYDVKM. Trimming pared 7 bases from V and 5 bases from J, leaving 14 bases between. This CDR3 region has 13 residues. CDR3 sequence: CASIRVSGYGYTF. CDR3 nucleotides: TGTGCCAGCATTCGGGTGTCCGGATATGGCTACACCTTC.

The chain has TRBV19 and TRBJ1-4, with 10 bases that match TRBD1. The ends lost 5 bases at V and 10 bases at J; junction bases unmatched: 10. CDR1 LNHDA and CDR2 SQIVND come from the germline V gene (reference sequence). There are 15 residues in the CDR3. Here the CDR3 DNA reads TGTGCCAGTAGTTTTACGGGACAGGGGTTGAGAAAACTGTTTTTT. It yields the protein CASSFTGQGLRKLFF.

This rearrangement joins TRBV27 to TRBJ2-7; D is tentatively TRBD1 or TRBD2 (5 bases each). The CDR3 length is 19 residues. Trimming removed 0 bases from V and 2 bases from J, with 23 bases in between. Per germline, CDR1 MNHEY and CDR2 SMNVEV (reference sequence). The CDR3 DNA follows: TGTGCCAGCAGTTTATCCCCCCCAATAGCCGGGACCTTAACCTACGAGCAGTACTTC. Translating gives CASSLSPPIAGTLTYEQYF.

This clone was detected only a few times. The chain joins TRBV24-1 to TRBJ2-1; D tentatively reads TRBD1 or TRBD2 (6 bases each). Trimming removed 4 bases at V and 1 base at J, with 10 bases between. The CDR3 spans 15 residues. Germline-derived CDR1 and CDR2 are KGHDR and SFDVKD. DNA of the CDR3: TGTGCCACCAGTGAAAGGGGGGTGTCCTACAATGAGCAGTTCTTC. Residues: CATSERGVSYNEQFF.

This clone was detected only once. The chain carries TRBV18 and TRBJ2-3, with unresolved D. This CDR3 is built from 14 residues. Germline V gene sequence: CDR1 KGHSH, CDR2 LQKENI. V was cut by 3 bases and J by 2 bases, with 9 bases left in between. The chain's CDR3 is CASSPLGHTDTQYF. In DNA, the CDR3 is TGTGCCAGCTCACCGCTAGGTCACACAGATACGCAGTATTTT.

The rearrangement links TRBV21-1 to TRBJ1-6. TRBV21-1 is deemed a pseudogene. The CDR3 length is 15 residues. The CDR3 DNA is TGTGCCAGCAGCAGTCGACGGTATGTGGGTTCACCCCTCCACTTT. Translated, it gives CASSSRRYVGSPLHF.

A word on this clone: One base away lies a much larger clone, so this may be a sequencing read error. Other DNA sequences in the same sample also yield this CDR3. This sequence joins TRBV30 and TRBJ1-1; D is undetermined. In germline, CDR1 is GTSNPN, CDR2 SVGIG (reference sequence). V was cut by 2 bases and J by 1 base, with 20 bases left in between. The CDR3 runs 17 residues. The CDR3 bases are TGTGCCTGGAGTTTCAACCCGATCTACAGACGGAACACTGAAGCTTTCTTT. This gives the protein CAWSFNPIYRRNTEAFF.

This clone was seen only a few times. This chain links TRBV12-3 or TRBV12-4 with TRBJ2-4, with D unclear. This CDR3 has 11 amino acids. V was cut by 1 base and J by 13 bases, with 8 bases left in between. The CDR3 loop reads CASSLVERQYF. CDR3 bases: TGTGCCAGCAGTTTAGTTGAGAGGCAGTACTTC.

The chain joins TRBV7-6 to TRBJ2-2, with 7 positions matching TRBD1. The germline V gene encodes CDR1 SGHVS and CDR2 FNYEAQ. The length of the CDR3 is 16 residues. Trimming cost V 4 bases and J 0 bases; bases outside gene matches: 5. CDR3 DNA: TGTGCCAGCAGCTATTTAGGGGGCTCGAACACCGGGGAGCTGTTTTTT. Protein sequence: CASSYLGGSNTGELFF.

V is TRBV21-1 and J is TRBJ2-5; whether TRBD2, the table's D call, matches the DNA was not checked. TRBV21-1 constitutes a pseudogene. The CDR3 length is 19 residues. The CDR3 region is CASSHSRGLAGGGRETQYF. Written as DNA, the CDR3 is TGTGCCAGCAGCCACTCTCGGGGACTAGCGGGAGGAGGGAGGGAGACCCAGTACTTC.

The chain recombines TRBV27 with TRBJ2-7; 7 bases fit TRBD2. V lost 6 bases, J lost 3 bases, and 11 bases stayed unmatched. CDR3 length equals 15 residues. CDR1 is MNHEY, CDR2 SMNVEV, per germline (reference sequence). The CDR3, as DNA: TGTGCCAGCAGCCCCCTGGGCGGGAGTTTCTACGAGCAGTACTTC. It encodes CASSPLGGSFYEQYF.

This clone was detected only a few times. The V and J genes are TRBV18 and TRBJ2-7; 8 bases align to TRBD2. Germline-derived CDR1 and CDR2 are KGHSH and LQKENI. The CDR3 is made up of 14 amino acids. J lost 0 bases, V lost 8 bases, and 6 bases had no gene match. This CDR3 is CASGLASSSYEQYF. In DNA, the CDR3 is TGTGCCAGCGGACTAGCCTCGAGCTCCTACGAGCAGTACTTC.

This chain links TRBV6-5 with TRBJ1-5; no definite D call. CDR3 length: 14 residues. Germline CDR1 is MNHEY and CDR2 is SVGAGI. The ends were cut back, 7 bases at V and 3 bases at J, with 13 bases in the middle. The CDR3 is CASNRHRTNQPQHF. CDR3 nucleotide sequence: TGTGCCAGCAACCGTCACAGAACCAATCAGCCCCAGCATTTT.

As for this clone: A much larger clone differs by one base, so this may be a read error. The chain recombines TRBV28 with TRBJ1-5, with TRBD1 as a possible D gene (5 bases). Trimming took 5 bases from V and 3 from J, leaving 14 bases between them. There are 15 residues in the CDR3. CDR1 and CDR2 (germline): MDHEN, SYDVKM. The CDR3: CASSLFGGNNQPQHF. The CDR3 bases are TGTGCCAGCAGTCTCTTCGGGGGGAACAATCAGCCCCAGCATTTT.